Many counts were recorded for the clone carrying this T cell receptor beta chain. Using RNA template, CDR3s of TCR alpha and beta were amplified with iRepertoire arm-PCR. TCRdb recomputed calls from the multiplex PCR reads with MiXCR, one row per CDR3 protein. The sample includes more than 85,000 distinct CDR3 sequences, 25% of them seen just once. The germline gives CDR1 MNHEY, CDR2 SMNVEV (reference sequence). V gave up 5 bases and J gave up 9 bases, with 14 bases separating them. The CDR3 contains 13 residues. These data are taken from a study of glioma-infiltrating T cells. The chain recombines TRBV27 with TRBJ2-1; possibly TRBD2 for D (5 bases). Sequencing input: glioma tissue, nonneoplastic brain tissue, or PBMCs (not recorded which). This clonotype was obtained from a human donor with low-grade glioma or glioblastoma, undergoing nonglioma brain surgery, or in good health (not recorded which). The CDR3: CASSLLVEGEQFF. The CDR3 region has the DNA TGTGCCAGCAGTCTACTAGTCGAGGGTGAGCAGTTCTTC.